The 23 T cell receptor beta chains given below trace back to one sample, sequenced in a study of blood T cells in healthy people across ages. A second PCR of roughly 7 to 11 cycles used a sample-barcoded 5' primer and a J-beta primer mix. MiXCR, applied by TCRdb to the 5' RACE reads, yields one record per CDR3 protein. The sample consists of approximately 670,000 distinct CDR3 sequences, roughly 41% of them appearing once. Source material: blood. These receptors were taken from a man older than 75 in good health.

The CDR3 region is CASSVAKGRVLTF. For the CDR3, the DNA is TGTGCCAGCAGCGTAGCCAAGGGTCGTGTCCTGACTTTC. The V and J genes are TRBV9 and TRBJ2-6; D is unresolved. CDR1 is SGDLS, CDR2 YYNGEE, per germline. Trimming cost V 0 bases and J 13 bases, with 11 bases left between them. The CDR3 runs 13 residues.

V gene TRBV5-1 combines with J gene TRBJ2-5; TRBD1 agrees at 8 bases. Judging by the DNA end, TRBJ2-7 fits better; the J call may be wrong. The CDR3 totals 17 residues. The germline gives CDR1 SGHRS, CDR2 YFSETQ. DNA of the CDR3: TGCGCCAGCAGCTCAGGAGAATCGAGGACAGGGTCCCACGAGCAGTACTTC. Encoded protein: CASSSGESRTGSHEQYF.

To note about this clonotype: This may be a read error: a much more frequent sequence differs by one nucleotide. The chain couples TRBV4-3 to TRBJ2-3; 8 bases map to TRBD2. Germline CDR1 and CDR2: LGHNA and YSLEER. The CDR3 extends over 14 amino acids. V lost 4 bases to trimming and J lost 14 bases; unmatched junction nucleotides: 14. CDR3 sequence: CASSRGQARGARYF. CDR3 DNA sequence: TGCGCCAGCAGCCGAGGTCAGGCGCGGGGGGCGAGGTATTTT.

This rearrangement joins TRBV20-1 to TRBJ2-5; D not certain. Germline loops: CDR1 DFQATT, CDR2 SNEGSKA (reference sequence). This CDR3 contains 13 residues. Trimming removed 0 bases at V and 5 bases at J, with 10 bases between. Written as DNA, the CDR3 is TGCAGTGCTAGAGATCTCTATCTGGAGACCCAGTACTTC. Translated: CSARDLYLETQYF.

The sample holds a few counts of this clonotype. The chain carries TRBV20-1 and TRBJ2-7; D tentatively reads TRBD1 or TRBD2 (5 bases each). Trimming stripped 2 bases from V and 0 bases from J, with 17 bases between. The CDR3 covers 16 residues. Germline V CDR1 and CDR2: DFQATT, SNEGSKA (reference sequence). The CDR3 spells CSARTPWDGDSYEQYF. CDR3 coding DNA: TGCAGTGCTAGAACCCCTTGGGACGGAGACTCCTACGAGCAGTACTTC.

The table lists this clonotype with a count of one. The chain is built from TRBV7-2 and TRBJ2-5, with 14 positions matching TRBD2. The CDR3 has 16 amino acids. J lost 11 bases, V lost 1 base, and 9 bases had no gene match. Germline values: CDR1 SGHTA, CDR2 FQGNSA. CDR3 protein: CASSLGLAGGDNEQYF. CDR3 in DNA: TGTGCCAGCAGCTTAGGACTAGCGGGAGGGGACAATGAGCAGTACTTC. Full variable domain (remainder filled in from reference TRBV7-2 and TRBJ2-5): GAGVSQSPSNKVTEKGKDVELRCDPISGHTALYWYRQSLGQGLEFLIYFQGNSAPDKSGLPSDRFSAERTGGSVSTLTIQRTQQEDSAVYLCASSLGLAGGDNEQYFGPGTRLLVL.

This clonotype was seen only a few times. Since a much larger clone is just one base distant, this may be a read error. The V and J genes are TRBV5-1 and TRBJ1-2; possibly TRBD1 for D (5 bases). This CDR3 contains 14 residues. The V gene's germline CDR1 is SGHRS and CDR2 YFSETQ. V was shortened by 4 bases and J by 7 bases, with 17 bases between the two germline ends. In DNA form, the CDR3 reads TGCGCCAGCAGCGTGGTCGGCAGGGATGCTGGCTACACCTTC. It yields the protein CASSVVGRDAGYTF.

This clonotype was recorded many times. This chain links TRBV29-1 with TRBJ2-6; D remains unclear. The CDR3 is 14 residues long. V dropped 6 bases and J dropped 0 bases, with 9 bases sitting between them. Germline CDR1 reads SQVTM; CDR2 reads ANQGSEA. DNA of the CDR3: TGCAGCGTGGCTGGGGTCTCTGGGGCCAACGTCCTGACTTTC. It translates to CSVAGVSGANVLTF.

Ten or more counts support this clonotype. The rearrangement uses TRBV5-1 and TRBJ2-5, with 7 nucleotides matching TRBD1. CDR1 is SGHRS and CDR2 is YFSETQ in the germline V gene. CDR3 length: 14 residues. V was clipped by 4 bases and J by 3 bases; unmatched bases: 6. CDR3: CASSLRQGEETQYF. CDR3 bases: TGCGCCAGCAGCCTAAGACAGGGAGAAGAGACCCAGTACTTC.

Regarding this clonotype: Given a much more abundant clone one base away, this may be a read error. The CDR3 loop reads CASSHMTSTDTQYF. CDR3 in DNA: TGTGCCAGCAGCCATATGACCAGCACAGATACGCAGTATTTT. This sequence joins TRBV4-2 and TRBJ2-3; D remains unclear. Germline V gene lookup returns CDR1 LGHNA and CDR2 YNFKEQ. V lost 3 bases and J 0 bases, leaving 7 bases between the germline ends. CDR3 size: 14 residues.

This clonotype was picked up many times. V is TRBV29-1 and J is TRBJ1-2; 10 nucleotides agree with TRBD1. Losses at the gene ends were 6 bases for V and 4 bases for J; bases not matched to a gene: 5. This CDR3 is 13 amino acids long. Germline-derived CDR1 and CDR2 are SQVTM and ANQGSEA. CDR3 loop: CSVRQGASYGYTF. The CDR3 DNA is TGCAGCGTCAGACAGGGGGCTTCCTATGGCTACACCTTC.

This clonotype has more than one count but fewer than ten. Its ends do not fully match the called genes, so a read error is possible. The chain carries TRBV3-1 and TRBJ2-5; TRBD2 matches at 7 bases. Germline values: CDR1 LGHDT, CDR2 YNNKEL (reference sequence). There are 14 residues in the CDR3. CDR3 amino acids: CTSSQAGPQETQYF. The CDR3 nucleotides are TGTACCAGCAGCCAAGCGGGGCCCCAAGAGACCCAGTACTTC.

The gene calls are TRBV7-6 and TRBJ2-1; D may be TRBD1 or TRBD2 (6 bases each). Trimming stripped 1 base from V and 8 bases from J, with 18 bases between. The CDR3 spans 16 residues. Per germline, CDR1 SGHVS and CDR2 FNYEAQ. The CDR3 here is CASSLGNSARGDEQFF. In DNA, the CDR3 is TGTGCCAGCAGCTTAGGTAACAGCGCAAGGGGGGATGAGCAGTTCTTC.

This clonotype was seen just once. The genes are TRBV13 and TRBJ2-2; TRBD2 agrees at 14 bases. V lost 4 bases to trimming and J lost 5 bases; unmatched junction nucleotides: 12. The CDR3 is made up of 19 amino acids. Germline CDR1 is PRHDT and CDR2 is FYEKMQ (reference sequence). CDR3 sequence: CASSSRGLAGGGVTGELFF. The DNA of the CDR3 is TGTGCCAGCAGCTCCCGAGGACTAGCGGGGGGAGGAGTGACCGGGGAGCTGTTTTTT.

The genes are TRBV25-1 and TRBJ2-5; the match to TRBD1 covers 9 bases. Trimming removed 6 bases from V and 11 bases from J; junction bases left unmatched: 16. This CDR3 comprises 15 residues. CDR1 is MGHDK and CDR2 is SYGVNS in the germline V gene. The CDR3, as DNA: TGTGCCAGCAGGGCTAAGGGACAGGGCTACAATGAGCAGTACTTC. This gives the protein CASRAKGQGYNEQYF.

This clonotype was seen many times. The V gene is TRBV7-9, the J gene TRBJ1-5; D remains unclear. This CDR3 is 16 amino acids long. V lost 7 bases, J lost 1 base, and 17 bases lay in between. Germline loops: CDR1 SEHNR, CDR2 FQNEAQ (reference sequence). The CDR3 is CASTSGKGSSNQPQHF. CDR3 in DNA: TGTGCCAGCACCTCCGGTAAGGGTTCAAGCAATCAGCCCCAGCATTTT.

This clonotype was detected a few times. The chain couples TRBV4-1 to TRBJ2-1; either TRBD1 or TRBD2 may supply D (5 bases each). This CDR3 has 18 amino acids. Trimming shortened V by 1 base and J by 5 bases, and 21 bases separated the two germline ends. CDR1 MGHRA and CDR2 YSYEKL come from the germline V gene. CDR3 sequence (DNA): TGCGCCAGCAGCCAAGGCGGGCCCCCTGTCAGGGTCGACAATGAGCAGTTCTTC. As protein: CASSQGGPPVRVDNEQFF.

This clonotype occurred a few times. This rearrangement joins TRBV6-2 or TRBV6-3 to TRBJ1-1; weak D call: TRBD1 (5 bases). Germline loops: CDR1 MNHEY, CDR2 SVGEGT. This CDR3 is built from 14 residues. The V end lost 6 bases, the J end lost 1 base, and 12 bases lay between the germline ends. This chain's CDR3 is CASSLMGRNTEAFF. In DNA, the CDR3 is TGTGCCAGCAGCCTAATGGGACGGAACACTGAAGCTTTCTTT.

V usage is TRBV28 and J usage is TRBJ2-7; 7 positions agree with TRBD1. V lost 5 bases to trimming and J lost 6 bases; unmatched junction nucleotides: 7. The CDR3 is 13 residues long. In germline, CDR1 is MDHEN, CDR2 SYDVKM. In DNA, the CDR3 is TGTGCCAGCAGTGAGGGGGCCAGGGGCGAGCAGTACTTC. Amino acid sequence: CASSEGARGEQYF.

This clonotype was recorded a few times. The V gene is TRBV11-3, the J gene TRBJ2-1; D not resolved. The V end was cut by 3 bases, the J end by 7 bases, with 10 bases between. Germline CDR1 SGHNT, CDR2 YENEEA. This CDR3 has 13 amino acids. CDR3 sequence (DNA): TGTGCCAGCAGCTTTTCATATTTAAATGAGCAGTTCTTC. This encodes CASSFSYLNEQFF. Based on the CDR3 plus reference TRBV11-3 and TRBJ2-1, the full variable domain is EAGVVQSPRYKIIEKKQPVAFWCNPISGHNTLYWYLQNLGQGPELLIRYENEEAVDDSQLPKDRFSAERLKGVDSTLKIQPAELGDSAVYLCASSFSYLNEQFFGPGTRLTVL.

This chain links TRBV7-2 with TRBJ2-7; 14 positions agree with TRBD2. This CDR3 has 16 amino acids. V gave up 5 bases and J gave up 2 bases; unmatched junction bases: 5. Looked up from germline, CDR1 is SGHTA and CDR2 is FQGNSA. The CDR3 loop reads CASSTGLAGVPYEQYF. The CDR3 DNA follows: TGTGCCAGCAGCACGGGACTAGCGGGGGTCCCCTACGAGCAGTACTTC.

V usage is TRBV20-1 and J usage is TRBJ2-3; 11 nucleotides match TRBD2. The V and J ends lost 3 bases and 4 bases, in that order; junction bases with no gene match: 9. CDR1 is DFQATT and CDR2 is SNEGSKA in the germline V gene (reference sequence). This CDR3 has 16 residues. The CDR3 reads CSARVPSGGTSDTQYF. In DNA, the CDR3 is TGCAGTGCTAGGGTCCCTAGCGGGGGGACTTCAGATACGCAGTATTTT.

This sequence joins TRBV4-3 and TRBJ1-1; 10 nucleotides line up with TRBD1. The ends lost 7 bases at V and 0 bases at J; junction bases unmatched: 5. The CDR3 length is 15 residues. Germline CDR1 is LGHNA and CDR2 is YSLEER. This CDR3 reads CASKDRGHLNTEAFF. The CDR3 coding sequence is TGCGCCAGCAAAGACAGGGGGCATTTGAACACTGAAGCTTTCTTT.